A single sample gave rise to the 16 T cell receptor beta chains below, sequenced in a study of blood T cell repertoires in COVID-19. Clones were read by immunoSEQ multiplex PCR, and TCRdb kept only the in-frame ones, dropping some. The table shows nearly 25,000 clones, with approximately 80% occurring only once. Sequencing was performed on peripheral blood. These receptors were taken from a man aged 70-80 years with acute or convalescent COVID-19.

The chain's CDR3 is CASSYSTGSEAFF. CDR3 nucleotide sequence: TGTGCCAGCAGTTACTCGACTGGGAGTGAAGCTTTCTTT. V usage is TRBV6-5 and J usage is TRBJ1-1; D remains ambiguous. This CDR3 comprises 13 residues. V was shortened by 0 bases and J by 7 bases, with 9 bases between the two germline ends. Germline lookup yields CDR1 MNHEY and CDR2 SVGAGI.

The chain employs TRBV3-1 (or the pseudogene TRBV3-2) and TRBJ1-6, with TRBD1 matching 7 bases. Germline-derived CDR1 and CDR2 are LGHDT and YNNKEL (reference sequence). V lost 5 bases, J lost 5 bases, and 15 bases stayed unmatched. This CDR3 comprises 18 residues. CDR3 DNA: TGTGCCAGCAGCAGGGGGCGTCCCATTTCATACCATAATTCACCCCTCCACTTT. Its protein product is CASSRGRPISYHNSPLHF.

The chain links TRBV5-4 to TRBJ2-7; TRBD2 agrees at 9 bases. The CDR3 has 14 residues. Per the germline V gene, CDR1 is SGHNT and CDR2 is YYREEE (reference sequence). With 4 bases clipped from V and 5 bases from J, the junction kept 7 bases outside the gene matches. The chain's CDR3 is CASSAPGLANEQYF. The CDR3 bases are TGTGCCAGCAGCGCTCCGGGACTAGCTAACGAGCAGTACTTC.

The chain uses TRBV4-1 and TRBJ1-2; D uncertain. Trimming pared 1 base from V and 6 bases from J, leaving 18 bases between. This CDR3 contains 16 residues. The germline gives CDR1 MGHRA, CDR2 YSYEKL. This chain's CDR3 is CASSQVAPAAGDGYTF. CDR3 sequence (DNA): TGCGCCAGCAGCCAAGTGGCCCCCGCCGCCGGGGATGGCTACACCTTC.

This clone was counted a single time. The chain uses TRBV12-3 or TRBV12-4 and TRBJ2-5; D is unresolved. This CDR3 has 12 residues. V was shortened by 7 bases and J by 2 bases, with 8 bases between the two germline ends. The CDR3 is CASKGVQETQYF. DNA of the CDR3: TGTGCCAGCAAAGGAGTGCAAGAGACCCAGTACTTC.

The genes are TRBV7-2 and TRBJ2-1; the D gene is possibly TRBD1 (6 bases). V was clipped by 1 base and J by 4 bases, with 11 bases between them. The CDR3 loop spans 15 amino acids. Germline V gives CDR1 SGHTA, CDR2 FQGNSA. The CDR3 reads CASSLEADRYNEQFF. DNA for the CDR3: TGTGCCAGCAGCTTAGAAGCGGACAGATACAATGAGCAGTTCTTC.

The chain links TRBV19 to TRBJ1-3, with D possibly TRBD1 on 5 matching bases. V was cut by 7 bases and J by 3 bases, with 16 bases left in between. The CDR3 is 15 amino acids. Looked up from germline, CDR1 is LNHDA and CDR2 is SQIVND (reference sequence). The CDR3 protein is CASTDAGIFGNTIYF. The CDR3 region has the DNA TGTGCCAGTACCGATGCAGGGATCTTTGGAAACACCATATATTTT.

The CDR3 DNA reads TGTGCCAGCAGCTTAGGACTAGCGGCCAATGAGCAGTTCTTC. This translates into CASSLGLAANEQFF. The genes are TRBV11-3 and TRBJ2-1; 9 bases map to TRBD2. Per germline, CDR1 SGHNT and CDR2 YENEEA. Losses at the gene ends were 1 base for V and 6 bases for J; bases not matched to a gene: 1. This CDR3 has 14 amino acids.

This sequence joins TRBV5-6 and TRBJ1-2; D is undetermined. The CDR3 has 14 residues. V lost 3 bases to trimming and J lost 5 bases, with 14 bases between them. Germline loops: CDR1 SGHDT, CDR2 YYEEEE. The CDR3, as DNA: TGTGCCAGCAGCTCTCCGGCGGGCGGGTATGGCTACACCTTC. Protein: CASSSPAGGYGYTF.

The chain has TRBV5-4 and TRBJ1-2; possible D gene TRBD1, 5 bases. The germline V and J ends were trimmed by 0 bases and 7 bases, with 13 bases remaining between them. The CDR3 is made up of 14 amino acids. CDR1 SGHNT and CDR2 YYREEE come from the germline V gene (reference sequence). The DNA for the CDR3 is TGTGCCAGCAGCTTGGTGGGAGGGGTCGGTGGCTACACCTTC. This codes for CASSLVGGVGGYTF.

V gene TRBV5-6 combines with J gene TRBJ2-5; 10 nucleotides line up with TRBD1. Trimming took 5 bases from V and 1 from J; bases not matched to a gene: 5. This CDR3 is 15 amino acids long. CDR1 is SGHDT and CDR2 is YYEEEE in the germline V gene. The CDR3 DNA reads TGTGCCAGCAGGGGACAGGGGATGGCCCAAGAGACCCAGTACTTC. Its protein is CASRGQGMAQETQYF.

V is TRBV5-1 and J is TRBJ2-5, with 7 bases aligning to TRBD2. Germline V CDR1 and CDR2: SGHRS, YFSETQ. V gave up 2 bases and J gave up 1 base; unmatched junction bases: 8. The CDR3 consists of 16 residues. CDR3 DNA: TGCGCCAGCAGCTTAGTTCCGGGGGGACCCCAAGAGACCCAGTACTTC. Protein: CASSLVPGGPQETQYF.

The CDR3 region has the DNA TGTGCCAGTCAGCGGGGCTCCACTGAAGCTTTCTTT. Protein: CASQRGSTEAFF. This chain uses TRBV6-5 with TRBJ1-1; possible D gene TRBD1, 5 bases. CDR1 is MNHEY, CDR2 SVGAGI, per germline. The CDR3 is made up of 12 amino acids. V gave up 9 bases and J gave up 4 bases, with 12 bases separating them.

The J gene is TRBJ2-5, the V gene TRBV30; 13 bases match TRBD2. Germline V gene lookup returns CDR1 GTSNPN and CDR2 SVGIG (reference sequence). This CDR3 is 16 amino acids long. V was pared by 0 bases and J by 5 bases, with 6 bases of the junction left unmatched. CDR3 residues: CAWSVGLAGVRETQYF. The CDR3 DNA reads TGTGCCTGGAGTGTAGGACTAGCGGGGGTCCGGGAGACCCAGTACTTC.

CDR3 amino acids: CASSPWTSGVSYNEQFF. The CDR3 DNA follows: TGTGCCAGCAGCCCCTGGACTAGCGGGGTCTCCTACAATGAGCAGTTCTTC. This chain uses TRBV7-9 with TRBJ2-1; 12 bases map to TRBD2. Germline V lookup: CDR1 SEHNR, CDR2 FQNEAQ (reference sequence). The junction had 5 bases not matched to a gene; V was cut back by 5 bases and J by 0 bases. This CDR3 comprises 17 residues.

V usage is TRBV30 and J usage is TRBJ1-5, with D possibly matching TRBD1 (5 bases). The CDR3 length is 13 residues. Trimming took 2 bases from V and 6 from J, leaving 11 bases between them. CDR1 is GTSNPN, CDR2 SVGIG, per germline (reference sequence). The CDR3 is CAWSSQGGQPQHF. The CDR3 nucleotides read TGTGCCTGGAGTTCTCAGGGAGGTCAGCCCCAGCATTTT.